This T cell receptor beta chain was recovered during a study of blood T cell repertoires in COVID-19. Study as a whole: The United States, Italy and Spain were the sources of the acute and convalescent COVID-19 samples. In each case, the material was cDNA or gDNA derived from T cells, B-cell-depleted T cells, or PBMCs.

As processed by the authors: Reference gene primers were amplified, and this amplification served to estimate nucleated cell counts. The protocol was immunoSEQ multiplex PCR, while the TCRdb copy is restricted to in-frame clones and leaves out a portion. Clone size and V and J calls were adopted from that table, with D and trimming inferred from the DNA. The sample lists about 220,000 clones, 84% occurring once. Trimming took 5 bases from V and 2 from J, leaving 6 bases between them. Per the germline V gene, CDR1 is SGHAT and CDR2 is FQNNGV. The CDR3 spans 12 residues. This sequence originates from a man aged 45-60 years with active or convalescent COVID-19. The chain employs TRBV11-2 and TRBJ1-2, with no clear D. The sample taken for sequencing was peripheral blood. CDR3 residues: CASSPLNYGYTF. The CDR3 DNA reads as TGTGCCAGCAGCCCCCTCAACTATGGCTACACCTTC.